This TCR beta chain was sequenced for a study of shared clonotypes between healthy human individuals. Assay: immunoSEQ multiplex PCR; the TCRdb copy retains only in-frame clones and omits some. The profile shows about 1.1 million clones, 60% to 85% of them singletons. The material sequenced was memory CD4+ T cells from PBMCs. As for subset: CD45RA-negative fraction. This sequence originates from a young man in good health. Some clones in this sample may be carry-over from other donors' samples.

DNA of the CDR3: TGCGCCAGCAGCACCGGATTGCAGGGGGCGACCACTGAAGCTTTCTTT. This translates into CASSTGLQGATTEAFF. The chain combines TRBV5-1 with TRBJ1-1, with TRBD1 matching over 8 bases. The germline V gene encodes CDR1 SGHRS and CDR2 YFSETQ. Losses at the gene ends were 4 bases for V and 4 bases for J; bases not matched to a gene: 12. CDR3 length equals 16 residues.